A single sample gave rise to the 25 T cell receptor beta chains below, sequenced in a study of blood T cell repertoires in COVID-19. The table came from immunoSEQ multiplex PCR; TCRdb's copy has only in-frame clones and leaves some out. The table records around 66,000 clones, about 80% of them present only once. Sequencing was done on a sample of peripheral blood. The receptors stem from a human donor in a cohort sampled during active COVID-19.

This chain connects TRBV6-2 or TRBV6-3 to TRBJ2-4; D possibly corresponds to TRBD2 (6 bases). CDR1 is MNHEY and CDR2 is SVGEGT in the germline V gene. The CDR3 is made up of 18 amino acids. Trimming shortened V by 6 bases and J by 0 bases, and 21 bases separated the two germline ends. The CDR3 is CASRPMKGGDLAKNIQYF. The CDR3 region has the DNA TGTGCCAGCAGACCTATGAAGGGCGGGGACCTAGCCAAAAACATTCAGTACTTC.

This clone has more than one count but fewer than ten. The rearrangement uses TRBV2 and TRBJ1-1; D gene unclear. The ends were cut back, 8 bases at V and 1 base at J, with 11 bases in the middle. This CDR3 region has 13 residues. Germline CDR1 reads SNHLY; CDR2 reads FYNNEI. CDR3 residues: CASLEQPNTEAFF. The DNA of the CDR3 is TGTGCCAGCCTGGAACAGCCGAACACTGAAGCTTTCTTT.

CDR3 region: CASSSPTGGDTGELFF. The CDR3 DNA reads as TGTGCCAGCAGCTCACCTACCGGGGGGGACACCGGGGAGCTGTTTTTT. The genes are TRBV11-3 and TRBJ2-2; 8 bases agree with TRBD2. From germline, CDR1 is SGHNT and CDR2 YENEEA. V was clipped by 4 bases and J by 3 bases; unmatched bases: 7. This CDR3 contains 16 residues.

The chain joins TRBV29-1 to TRBJ2-7; 9 bases agree with TRBD1. With 0 bases clipped from V and 5 bases from J, the junction kept 5 bases outside the gene matches. Germline V gene data show CDR1 as SQVTM and CDR2 as ANQGSEA. CDR3 length equals 14 residues. The CDR3 sequence is CSVEDTGGEDEQYF. The CDR3 DNA follows: TGCAGCGTTGAAGATACAGGGGGCGAGGACGAGCAGTACTTC.

The table lists this clone with a count of one. The rearrangement links TRBV4-3 to TRBJ1-4; a possible D gene is TRBD1 (5 bases). The V end was cut by 1 base, the J end by 7 bases, with 13 bases between. Germline CDR1 and CDR2: LGHNA and YSLEER. The CDR3 has 15 residues. The CDR3 sequence: CASSQAQGRLEKLFF. CDR3 nucleotide sequence: TGCGCCAGCAGCCAAGCTCAGGGCAGACTTGAAAAACTGTTTTTT.

This clone was counted only a few times. The chain is built from TRBV2 and TRBJ1-1; tentatively, D is TRBD1 (6 bases). V lost 10 bases to trimming and J lost 3 bases, with 9 bases between them. Germline values: CDR1 SNHLY, CDR2 FYNNEI. The CDR3 sequence is 11 residues long. CDR3 sequence (DNA): TGTGCCACTGGGACATACACTGAAGCTTTCTTT. Translated: CATGTYTEAFF.

The chain joins TRBV7-2 to TRBJ1-2; D possibly corresponds to TRBD1 (6 bases). Germline V CDR1 and CDR2: SGHTA, FQGNSA. Trimming left V 5 bases short and J 4 bases short, with 8 bases between. CDR3 size: 12 residues. Written as DNA, the CDR3 is TGTGCCAGCAGCCCACAGGGCTATGGCTACACCTTC. Encoded protein: CASSPQGYGYTF. The whole variable domain, filled in from reference TRBV7-2 and TRBJ1-2, reads GAGVSQSPSNKVTEKGKDVELRCDPISGHTALYWYRQSLGQGLEFLIYFQGNSAPDKSGLPSDRFSAERTGGSVSTLTIQRTQQEDSAVYLCASSPQGYGYTFGSGTRLTVV.

This clone was counted once. The DNA for the CDR3 is TGTGCCAGCAGCCCCGGTGCCGCGGGAGGGTTCTACGAGCAGTACTTC. Amino acids: CASSPGAAGGFYEQYF. The rearrangement links TRBV27 to TRBJ2-7; 9 bases line up with TRBD2. This CDR3 is 16 amino acids long. V trimming: 6 bases; J trimming: 3 bases; junction bases outside the gene matches: 12. The germline V gene has CDR1 MNHEY and CDR2 SMNVEV (reference sequence).

The gene calls are TRBV4-1 and TRBJ2-2; perhaps TRBD1 as D (5 bases). The CDR3 has 17 residues. V was clipped by 0 bases and J by 0 bases, with 11 bases between them. The germline CDR1 and CDR2 sequences are MGHRA and YSYEKL. The CDR3 sequence: CASSQDRTYANTGELFF. DNA for the CDR3: TGCGCCAGCAGCCAAGACCGGACATACGCGAACACCGGGGAGCTGTTTTTT.

The rearrangement links TRBV5-1 to TRBJ2-5; tentatively, D is TRBD2 (5 bases). Germline V CDR1 and CDR2: SGHRS, YFSETQ. Trimming took off 0 bases at V and 5 bases at J, with 11 bases between the two ends. The CDR3 contains 14 residues. The CDR3 coding sequence is TGCGCCAGCAGCTTGGCCGGGGTTCCTGAGACCCAGTACTTC. Encoded protein: CASSLAGVPETQYF.

The V gene is TRBV9, the J gene TRBJ1-2, with D uncertain. Trimming cost V 0 bases and J 4 bases, with 4 bases left between them. This CDR3 has 12 residues. Germline CDR1 SGDLS, CDR2 YYNGEE. CDR3 amino acids: CASSVAGYGYTF. CDR3 DNA sequence: TGTGCCAGCAGCGTAGCGGGCTATGGCTACACCTTC.

The J gene is TRBJ1-2, the V gene TRBV28, with a tentative D call TRBD1 (6 bases). V was shortened by 11 bases and J by 0 bases, with 13 bases between the two germline ends. Germline CDR1 and CDR2: MDHEN and SYDVKM. CDR3 length equals 13 residues. CDR3 nucleotides: TGTGCCTCCTGGGACACTCCTAACTATGGCTACACCTTC. It is translated as CASWDTPNYGYTF.

The J gene is TRBJ1-4, the V gene TRBV2, with D perhaps matching TRBD1 (6 bases). The CDR3 contains 12 residues. Germline loops: CDR1 SNHLY, CDR2 FYNNEI. V lost 10 bases, J lost 5 bases, and 11 bases lay in between. CDR3 sequence reads: CATGTRNEKLFF. The CDR3 DNA reads as TGTGCCACCGGGACACGCAATGAAAAACTGTTTTTT.

The chain carries TRBV3-1 (or the pseudogene TRBV3-2) and TRBJ2-5; 7 bases are a match to TRBD2. The V gene end was trimmed by 1 base and the J gene end by 6 bases; junction bases not matched to a gene: 8. The CDR3 has 15 amino acids. CDR1 LGHDT and CDR2 YNNKEL come from the germline V gene (reference sequence). CDR3 sequence reads: CASSQGWRREQTQYF. As DNA, the CDR3 is TGTGCCAGCAGCCAAGGATGGAGGCGGGAGCAGACCCAGTACTTC.

This rearrangement joins TRBV5-1 to TRBJ1-6; 8 positions agree with TRBD1. This CDR3 contains 16 residues. The germline gives CDR1 SGHRS, CDR2 YFSETQ. V shed 4 bases, J shed 7 bases, and the junction held 10 bases outside the gene matches. The CDR3 reads CASSPDRGGPNSPLHF. The CDR3 DNA reads TGCGCCAGCAGCCCTGACAGGGGTGGGCCGAATTCACCCCTCCACTTT.

This clone was seen a single time. In DNA form, the CDR3 reads TGCGCCAGCAGCCAAGGACAGGGTGGGGCCGGGGAGCTGTTTTTT. Translation: CASSQGQGGAGELFF. The rearrangement joins TRBV5-1 to TRBJ2-2; 8 nucleotides match TRBD1. Trimming at V came to 4 bases and at J to 6 bases, leaving 8 bases not matched to a gene. This CDR3 spans 15 amino acids. Germline CDR1 SGHRS, CDR2 YFSETQ.

The chain is built from TRBV9 and TRBJ1-2, with TRBD1 matching over 7 bases. V lost 4 bases, J lost 8 bases, and 11 bases stayed unmatched. The germline gives CDR1 SGDLS, CDR2 YYNGEE. This CDR3 spans 14 amino acids. The CDR3 DNA reads as TGTGCCAGCAGCCCCCCGAGACAGGGAGGCGGCTACACCTTC. This sequence encodes CASSPPRQGGGYTF.

The genes are TRBV5-4 and TRBJ2-1; possible D gene TRBD2, 6 bases. V was cut by 1 base and J by 7 bases, with 15 bases left in between. The CDR3 runs 15 residues. Looked up from germline, CDR1 is SGHNT and CDR2 is YYREEE (reference sequence). The CDR3 sequence: CASSLTGAMGNEQFF. As DNA, the CDR3 is TGTGCCAGCAGCTTGACGGGAGCCATGGGGAATGAGCAGTTCTTC.

In this sample, this clone turned up once. The chain has TRBV3-1 (or the pseudogene TRBV3-2) and TRBJ2-5, with D perhaps TRBD2 (6 bases). The germline V and J ends were trimmed by 1 base and 5 bases, with 11 bases remaining between them. The CDR3 consists of 14 residues. Germline V lookup: CDR1 LGHDT, CDR2 YNNKEL (reference sequence). The CDR3 spells CASSQVSGGETQYF. The CDR3 nucleotides are TGTGCCAGCAGCCAAGTTTCCGGGGGTGAGACCCAGTACTTC.

The V call is TRBV30, the J call TRBJ1-6, with D possibly TRBD1 on 6 matching bases. Per germline, CDR1 GTSNPN and CDR2 SVGIG (reference sequence). The V and J ends lost 7 bases and 2 bases respectively, with 15 bases between them. The CDR3 loop spans 15 amino acids. The CDR3 here is CAYTSQGAYNSPLHF. In nucleotides, the CDR3 is TGTGCCTACACTTCACAGGGCGCCTATAATTCACCCCTCCACTTT.

This clone has just a few counts. The chain has TRBV28 and TRBJ1-1, with D perhaps TRBD1 (6 bases). V was pared by 5 bases and J by 5 bases, with 15 bases between. CDR1 MDHEN and CDR2 SYDVKM come from the germline V gene. The length of the CDR3 is 14 residues. The DNA for the CDR3 is TGTGCCAGCAGTCATCCGGCCAGGGGAACTGAAGCTTTCTTT. Protein: CASSHPARGTEAFF. Full variable domain (remainder filled in from reference TRBV28 and TRBJ1-1): DVKVTQSSRYLVKRTGEKVFLECVQDMDHENMFWYRQDPGLGLRLIYFSYDVKMKEKGDIPEGYSVSREKKERFSLILESASTNQTSMYLCASSHPARGTEAFFGQGTRLTVV.

This clone turned up a few times. The chain couples TRBV12-3 or TRBV12-4 to TRBJ2-7, with D perhaps TRBD2 (6 bases). This CDR3 has 12 amino acids. The V end was cut by 7 bases, the J end by 6 bases, with 13 bases between. CDR3 nucleotide sequence: TGTGCCAGCAATAGACTGGGGGGCGAGCAGTACTTC. Amino acid sequence: CASNRLGGEQYF.

The gene calls are TRBV18 and TRBJ1-5; D is unclear. The germline V and J ends were trimmed by 2 bases and 6 bases, with 8 bases remaining between them. The CDR3 runs 13 residues. Germline-derived CDR1 and CDR2 are KGHSH and LQKENI. The CDR3 DNA follows: TGTGCCAGCTCACCATCCGCGAGTCAGCCCCAGCATTTT. Translated: CASSPSASQPQHF.

The chain combines TRBV19 with TRBJ2-1; D is unclear. Germline V gene data show CDR1 as LNHDA and CDR2 as SQIVND (reference sequence). The CDR3 spans 13 residues. The germline V and J ends were trimmed by 3 bases and 4 bases, with 7 bases remaining between them. CDR3 protein: CASSMLVYNEQFF. DNA of the CDR3: TGTGCCAGTAGTATGTTAGTGTACAATGAGCAGTTCTTC.

The chain combines TRBV28 with TRBJ1-1, with TRBD1 identical over 8 bases. The germline V gene has CDR1 MDHEN and CDR2 SYDVKM. This CDR3 has 15 amino acids. Unmatched junction bases numbered 7, after V lost 2 bases and J lost 5 bases. CDR3 loop: CASSLPTTGETEAFF. The DNA of the CDR3 is TGTGCCAGCAGTTTACCTACGACAGGGGAGACTGAAGCTTTCTTT.